The next 20 T cell receptor beta chains were all read from a single sample in a study of blood T cell repertoires in COVID-19. Repertoires were generated with immunoSEQ multiplex PCR, while TCRdb's copy carries only in-frame clones and drops some. This table has about 270,000 clones, about 87% appearing once. The sequenced sample consisted of PBMCs or T cells enriched from blood (not recorded which). Receptor source: a woman aged 35 to 49 with acute COVID-19.

This chain uses TRBV24-1 with TRBJ2-5; 8 nucleotides match TRBD1. Germline assignment: CDR1 KGHDR and CDR2 SFDVKD. The CDR3 has 17 residues. V shed 4 bases and J 2 bases; nucleotides not matched to a gene: 11. The CDR3 loop reads CATSDHNDRGPQETQYF. CDR3 nucleotide sequence: TGTGCCACCAGTGACCATAACGACAGGGGTCCACAAGAGACCCAGTACTTC.

The gene calls are TRBV25-1 and TRBJ2-3; D remains unclear. Germline V gene lookup returns CDR1 MGHDK and CDR2 SYGVNS. The length of the CDR3 is 13 residues. V lost 3 bases, J lost 4 bases, and 8 bases lay in between. DNA for the CDR3: TGTGCCAGCAGTGAGGCAGAACCAGATACGCAGTATTTT. The encoded protein is CASSEAEPDTQYF.

The CDR3 region is CSVDSSHRTQYF. The CDR3, as DNA: TGCAGCGTTGACAGTTCCCACAGGACCCAGTACTTC. The rearrangement uses TRBV29-1 and TRBJ2-5; D unclear. CDR1 is SQVTM and CDR2 is ANQGSEA in the germline V gene. The V end lost 3 bases, the J end lost 7 bases, and 12 bases lay between the germline ends. The CDR3 is made up of 12 amino acids.

In its sample, this clone was seen a few times. V and J are TRBV10-2 and TRBJ2-1; D is perhaps TRBD2 (6 bases). Between the trimmed V and J ends, which lost 6 bases and 8 bases, there was a span of 14 bases. The CDR3 sequence is 13 residues long. Germline V CDR1 and CDR2: WSHSY, SAAADI. CDR3 protein: CASRAGGRDEQFF. For the CDR3, the DNA is TGCGCCAGCAGGGCCGGGGGTAGGGATGAGCAGTTCTTC.

In DNA form, the CDR3 reads TGTGCCAGCAGCAGCGAGCAGTATAATTCACCCCTCCACTTT. Amino acid sequence: CASSSEQYNSPLHF. The gene calls are TRBV7-9 and TRBJ1-6; D gene unclear. This CDR3 is built from 14 residues. CDR1 is SEHNR and CDR2 is FQNEAQ in the germline V gene (reference sequence). Trimming removed 5 bases at V and 4 bases at J, with 9 bases between.

The chain employs TRBV27 and TRBJ1-2; 7 bases line up with TRBD1. V lost 6 bases and J lost 3; bases outside the gene matches: 4. Germline-derived CDR1 and CDR2 are MNHEY and SMNVEV (reference sequence). The CDR3 extends over 13 amino acids. CDR3 coding DNA: TGTGCCAGCAGCGGGGGACAGTACTATGGCTACACCTTC. It specifies CASSGGQYYGYTF.

The chain recombines TRBV7-6 with TRBJ2-1; 10 bases fit TRBD2. Germline V CDR1 and CDR2: SGHVS, FNYEAQ. Losses at the gene ends were 5 bases for V and 5 bases for J; bases not matched to a gene: 9. The length of the CDR3 is 16 residues. The CDR3 DNA sequence: TGTGCCAGCAGCCCTTCCCTAGCGGGAGTCCACAATGAGCAGTTCTTC. Protein: CASSPSLAGVHNEQFF.

The rearrangement uses TRBV9 and TRBJ2-1; 11 bases agree with TRBD2. V trimming: 4 bases; J trimming: 5 bases; junction bases outside the gene matches: 5. The V gene's germline CDR1 is SGDLS and CDR2 YYNGEE. The CDR3 sequence is 15 residues long. CDR3 nucleotides: TGTGCCAGCAGCCAGACTAGCGGGAAGCACAATGAGCAGTTCTTC. Translation gives CASSQTSGKHNEQFF.

The chain employs TRBV19 and TRBJ1-2; 10 bases fit TRBD1. The CDR3 is 15 amino acids. With V trimmed by 4 bases and J by 9 bases, 11 bases remained unmatched. The germline CDR1 and CDR2 sequences are LNHDA and SQIVND (reference sequence). The CDR3 sequence: CASSREGQGGRSYTF. The CDR3, as DNA: TGTGCCAGTAGTAGAGAAGGACAGGGGGGTCGCAGCTACACCTTC.

J is TRBJ1-3 and V is TRBV15; tentatively, D is TRBD1 (5 bases). The CDR3 is made up of 11 amino acids. The V end was cut by 8 bases, the J end by 4 bases, with 6 bases between. CDR1 is LNHNV and CDR2 is YYDKDF in the germline V gene (reference sequence). CDR3 DNA sequence: TGTGCCACCGGGGGGGGAAACACCATATATTTT. Translation gives CATGGGNTIYF.

This chain connects TRBV27 to TRBJ1-5; D perhaps matches TRBD1 (5 bases). The CDR3 has 17 residues. Germline assignment: CDR1 MNHEY and CDR2 SMNVEV (reference sequence). The ends were cut back, 7 bases at V and 0 bases at J, with 19 bases in the middle. CDR3 coding DNA: TGTGCCAGCACCGCTGACAGCTCGTATTATAGCAATCAGCCCCAGCATTTT. Its protein is CASTADSSYYSNQPQHF.

The chain carries TRBV5-6 and TRBJ2-1, with D perhaps TRBD2 (6 bases). V shed 3 bases and J shed 4 bases, with 17 bases lying between them. Germline lookup yields CDR1 SGHDT and CDR2 YYEEEE. The length of the CDR3 is 16 residues. The CDR3 reads CASSYAPGAVYNEQFF. CDR3 nucleotides: TGTGCCAGCAGCTACGCCCCGGGAGCCGTATACAATGAGCAGTTCTTC.

The chain combines TRBV27 with TRBJ2-5; D ambiguous. CDR1 is MNHEY, CDR2 SMNVEV, per germline (reference sequence). V was trimmed by 0 bases and J by 4 bases, leaving 3 bases between them. This CDR3 is built from 12 residues. The CDR3 is CASSLSGETQYF. In nucleotides, the CDR3 is TGTGCCAGCAGTTTATCCGGAGAGACCCAGTACTTC.

The chain recombines TRBV11-3 with TRBJ2-3; 14 positions agree with TRBD2. The CDR3 length is 16 residues. Germline loops: CDR1 SGHNT, CDR2 YENEEA. The J segment lost 6 bases and the V segment lost 3 bases, leaving 5 bases of the junction unmatched. CDR3 in amino acids: CASSLGLAGVLDTQYF. The CDR3 nucleotides are TGTGCCAGCAGCTTGGGACTAGCGGGAGTGTTGGATACGCAGTATTTT.

The gene calls are TRBV18 and TRBJ2-7; unclear D gene. The CDR3 has 13 amino acids. V lost 3 bases, J lost 6 bases, and 12 bases lay in between. The germline gives CDR1 KGHSH, CDR2 LQKENI. The DNA for the CDR3 is TGTGCCAGCTCACCCCCCCCTAGTACCGAGCAGTACTTC. Translated, it gives CASSPPPSTEQYF.

In its sample, this clone was seen a few times. This chain links TRBV6-5 with TRBJ2-1, with 7 bases lining up with TRBD1. With V trimmed by 5 bases and J by 4 bases, 8 bases remained unmatched. Germline CDR1 is MNHEY and CDR2 is SVGAGI. The CDR3 spans 15 residues. The CDR3 reads CASSTRQGAYNEQFF. DNA of the CDR3: TGTGCCAGCAGTACCCGACAGGGTGCTTACAATGAGCAGTTCTTC.

The CDR3 here is CASSRRGTSGRQTDTQYF. The CDR3 DNA is TGTGCCAGCAGCCGGAGGGGGACTAGCGGGAGACAGACAGATACGCAGTATTTT. J is TRBJ2-3 and V is TRBV7-2, with 14 bases matching TRBD2. This CDR3 is built from 18 residues. The germline gives CDR1 SGHTA, CDR2 FQGNSA. V lost 5 bases and J lost 3; bases outside the gene matches: 10.

On this clone: This specimen includes other DNA sequences encoding the same CDR3. CDR3 bases: TGTGCCAGCTCACCACGACAGGGCACCTACGAGCAGTACGTC. Translation gives CASSPRQGTYEQYV. This sequence joins TRBV18 and TRBJ2-7; TRBD1 matches at 7 bases. Germline V gives CDR1 KGHSH, CDR2 LQKENI. After removal of 1 base from V and 2 bases from J, the junction contained 2 bases not matched to a gene. The CDR3 covers 14 residues.

CDR3 sequence reads: CASSSQTGKFVGELFF. The CDR3 DNA reads TGTGCCAGCAGCTCCCAGACAGGGAAGTTTGTCGGGGAGCTGTTTTTT. The rearrangement uses TRBV7-8 and TRBJ2-2, with 7 positions matching TRBD1. The CDR3 is 16 residues long. The trim removed 4 bases at V and 7 bases at J, leaving 12 bases unmatched. The germline gives CDR1 SGHVS, CDR2 FQNEAQ.

The chain recombines TRBV29-1 with TRBJ2-3; 11 bases fit TRBD2. The germline V gene has CDR1 SQVTM and CDR2 ANQGSEA. The CDR3 spans 15 residues. Trimming removed 3 bases from V and 4 bases from J; junction bases left unmatched: 6. CDR3 sequence (DNA): TGCAGCGTTGACACTAGCGGGAGCGGTGCAGATACGCAGTATTTT. Protein sequence: CSVDTSGSGADTQYF.